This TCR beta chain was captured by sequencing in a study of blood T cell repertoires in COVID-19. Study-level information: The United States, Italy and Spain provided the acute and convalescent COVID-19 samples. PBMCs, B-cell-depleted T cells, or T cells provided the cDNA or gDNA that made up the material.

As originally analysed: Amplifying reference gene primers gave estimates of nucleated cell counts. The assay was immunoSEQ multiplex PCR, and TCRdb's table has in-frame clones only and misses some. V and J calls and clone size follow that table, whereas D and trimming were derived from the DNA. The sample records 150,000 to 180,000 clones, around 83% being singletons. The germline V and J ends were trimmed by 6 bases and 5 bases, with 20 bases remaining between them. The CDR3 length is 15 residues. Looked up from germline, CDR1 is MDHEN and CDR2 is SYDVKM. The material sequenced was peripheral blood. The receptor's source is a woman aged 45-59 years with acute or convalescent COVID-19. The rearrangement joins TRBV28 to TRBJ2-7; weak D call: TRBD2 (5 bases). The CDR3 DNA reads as TGTGCCAGCAGCGGGGTGTTTGACACTATCAACGAGCAGTACTTC. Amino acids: CASSGVFDTINEQYF.